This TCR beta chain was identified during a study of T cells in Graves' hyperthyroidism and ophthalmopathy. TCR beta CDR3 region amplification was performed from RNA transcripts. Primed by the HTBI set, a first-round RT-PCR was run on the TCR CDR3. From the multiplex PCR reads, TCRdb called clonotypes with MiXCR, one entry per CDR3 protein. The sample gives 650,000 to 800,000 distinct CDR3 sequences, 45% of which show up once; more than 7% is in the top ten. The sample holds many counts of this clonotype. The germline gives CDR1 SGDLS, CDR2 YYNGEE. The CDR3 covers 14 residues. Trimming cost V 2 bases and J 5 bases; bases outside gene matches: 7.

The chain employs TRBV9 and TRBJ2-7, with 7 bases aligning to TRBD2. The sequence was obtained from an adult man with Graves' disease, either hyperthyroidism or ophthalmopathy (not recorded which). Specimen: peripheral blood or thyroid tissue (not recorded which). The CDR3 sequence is CASSVGGGTHEQYF. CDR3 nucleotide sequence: TGTGCCAGCAGCGTGGGCGGGGGTACACACGAGCAGTACTTC.